The present TCR beta chain was sequenced within a study of human T cells and chemical hapten exposure. Study outcomes and limitations: Expanded TCRs clustered into significantly more large CDR3 similarity groups than controls, the analysis revealed.

Via MiXCR, TCRdb re-called the RACE reads, giving one row per CDR3 protein. In the table there are some 52,000 distinct CDR3 sequences, approximately 11% of which are singletons. After removal of 4 bases from V and 7 bases from J, the junction contained 6 bases not matched to a gene. Germline CDR1 is SGHRS and CDR2 is YFSETQ. This CDR3 is 13 amino acids long. On this clonotype itself: The antigen is not known.

Time point: patch test 1, 2 weeks after DPC sensitization. Described treatment: therapeutic diphenylcyclopropenone sensitization with weekly scalp DPC. Whole blood, unfractionated, served as the material for total RNA extraction. This material consisted of whole blood, taken in connection with sensitization to the hapten diphenylcyclopropenone (DPC). The chain employs TRBV5-1 and TRBJ1-1; 8 bases map to TRBD1. The source is a middle-aged woman with alopecia areata. Some clones in this sample may be carry-over from other donors' samples. The CDR3 is CASSGTGEGEAFF. The CDR3 DNA is TGCGCCAGCAGCGGGACAGGAGAGGGTGAAGCTTTCTTT.